The 20 T cell receptor beta chains below were found in one sample sequenced in a study of T cells in Graves' hyperthyroidism and ophthalmopathy. The source material, RNA transcripts, was used to amplify TCR beta CDR3 regions. The TCR CDR3 was amplified in a first-round RT-PCR using the HTBI primer set. TCRdb re-called the multiplex PCR reads through MiXCR, storing one row per CDR3 protein. The sample lists about 600,000 distinct CDR3 sequences, approximately 15% occurring once. Source material: blood. The receptors originated from a woman aged 18-30 years with Graves' ophthalmopathy.

The J gene is TRBJ2-7, the V gene TRBV5-1, with 9 bases fitting TRBD1. The CDR3 loop spans 14 amino acids. The V and J ends lost 4 bases and 1 base, in that order; junction bases with no gene match: 3. Germline-derived CDR1 and CDR2 are SGHRS and YFSETQ. This CDR3 reads CASSDGQGSYEQYF. The CDR3 coding sequence is TGCGCCAGCAGCGACGGACAGGGGTCCTACGAGCAGTACTTC.

This clonotype occurred many times. The rearrangement joins TRBV5-1 to TRBJ2-1, with no clear D. The length of the CDR3 is 14 residues. V lost 1 base and J 7 bases, leaving 12 bases between the germline ends. Germline V gives CDR1 SGHRS, CDR2 YFSETQ. The CDR3 reads CASSLWAVGNEQFF. The CDR3 bases are TGCGCCAGCAGCTTGTGGGCGGTGGGAAATGAGCAGTTCTTC.

Of note for this clonotype: A much larger clone sits a single nucleotide away, making a read error possible. V usage is TRBV27 and J usage is TRBJ2-3; 9 positions match TRBD1. The junction had 14 bases not matched to a gene; V was cut back by 5 bases and J by 2 bases. CDR3 size: 18 residues. The germline V gene encodes CDR1 MNHEY and CDR2 SMNVEV (reference sequence). CDR3 sequence: CASSDRDRARGYTDTQYF. As DNA, the CDR3 is TGTGCCAGCAGTGATCGGGACAGGGCGCGGGGGTACACAGATACGCAGTATTTT.

This clonotype has ten or more counts. The genes are TRBV7-8 and TRBJ1-3; D is ambiguous. This CDR3 has 15 residues. The ends were cut back, 1 base at V and 0 bases at J, with 7 bases in the middle. The germline CDR1 and CDR2 sequences are SGHVS and FQNEAQ. As DNA, the CDR3 is TGTGCCAGCAGCTTAGAAAGCCCCTCTGGAAACACCATATATTTT. Amino acids: CASSLESPSGNTIYF.

This clonotype was observed a single time. This chain connects TRBV20-1 to TRBJ1-2; D is undetermined. Trimming left V 0 bases short and J 0 bases short, with 11 bases between. CDR1 and CDR2 from the germline V gene are DFQATT and SNEGSKA (reference sequence). There are 15 residues in the CDR3. The CDR3 sequence: CSARDPLRPNYGYTF. CDR3 sequence (DNA): TGCAGTGCTAGAGATCCCCTACGGCCTAACTATGGCTACACCTTC.

This clonotype was found many times. The rearrangement uses TRBV2 and TRBJ2-1; 9 bases align to TRBD2. The germline V gene has CDR1 SNHLY and CDR2 FYNNEI. The CDR3 totals 17 residues. V shed 0 bases, J shed 6 bases, and the junction held 9 bases outside the gene matches. CDR3 sequence: CASSEARGGRARNEQFF. Here the CDR3 DNA reads TGTGCCAGCAGTGAAGCGCGGGGCGGGAGGGCCCGCAATGAGCAGTTCTTC.

This clonotype was counted ten times or more. The chain links TRBV5-1 to TRBJ2-2, with TRBD2 identical over 8 bases. Germline assignment: CDR1 SGHRS and CDR2 YFSETQ. This CDR3 has 15 amino acids. Trimming cost V 5 bases and J 8 bases; bases outside gene matches: 11. In nucleotides, the CDR3 is TGCGCCAGCAGGGACGCGGGAGGACCGTCAGGGGAGCTGTTTTTT. Amino acid sequence: CASRDAGGPSGELFF.

The V gene is TRBV6-1, the J gene TRBJ1-6; D gene unclear. The germline V gene encodes CDR1 MNHNS and CDR2 SASEGT. This CDR3 is 14 amino acids long. Trimming cost V 6 bases and J 7 bases, with 13 bases left between them. CDR3 DNA: TGTGCCAGCAGCCGTACTGAGACCAATTCACCCCTCCACTTT. Amino acid sequence: CASSRTETNSPLHF.

This clonotype was seen a handful of times. The chain joins TRBV6-1 to TRBJ2-2, with 9 bases that match TRBD1. V shed 6 bases and J 6 bases; nucleotides not matched to a gene: 11. Germline CDR1 and CDR2: MNHNS and SASEGT. The length of the CDR3 is 16 residues. CDR3 coding DNA: TGTGCCAGCAGGAAACCCGGGACAGGGCAGGCCGGGGAGCTGTTTTTT. Its translation: CASRKPGTGQAGELFF.

This clonotype was detected many times. The CDR3 DNA sequence: TGTGCCTGGAGACCGACAGTCGCTAACTATGGCTACACCTTC. This encodes CAWRPTVANYGYTF. This rearrangement joins TRBV30 to TRBJ1-2; a weak D match, TRBD1 (5 bases). Trimming removed 3 bases at V and 0 bases at J, with 11 bases between. This CDR3 region has 14 residues. Germline CDR1 reads GTSNPN; CDR2 reads SVGIG (reference sequence).

In its sample, this clonotype was seen many times. The rearrangement joins TRBV2 to TRBJ2-5; either TRBD1 or TRBD2 may supply D (5 bases each). The CDR3 runs to 15 residues. V was cut by 7 bases and J by 2 bases, with 17 bases left in between. Germline CDR1 is SNHLY and CDR2 is FYNNEI. CDR3 nucleotide sequence: TGTGCCAGCACCAAACGGGGACCCGATCAAGAGACCCAGTACTTC. Protein sequence: CASTKRGPDQETQYF.

The chain is built from TRBV11-2 and TRBJ1-6; a weak D match, TRBD1 (5 bases). CDR1 and CDR2 (germline): SGHAT, FQNNGV. The CDR3 is 14 amino acids. Trimming removed 5 bases from V and 7 bases from J, with 12 bases in between. This CDR3 reads CASSPERGNSPLHF. CDR3 bases: TGTGCCAGCAGCCCCGAACGGGGGAATTCACCCCTCCACTTT.

This clonotype was counted ten times or more. This chain joins TRBV2 and TRBJ2-1; no reliable D call. CDR1 and CDR2 (germline): SNHLY, FYNNEI. The CDR3 totals 14 residues. V shed 6 bases and J shed 4 bases, with 13 bases lying between them. The CDR3: CASRRLLTYNEQFF. DNA of the CDR3: TGTGCCAGCAGAAGGCTACTCACGTACAATGAGCAGTTCTTC.

This clonotype has a count of ten or more. The chain joins TRBV12-3 or TRBV12-4 to TRBJ2-1; D is undetermined. Trimming stripped 5 bases from V and 9 bases from J, with 14 bases between. The CDR3 extends over 13 amino acids. CDR3 sequence (DNA): TGTGCCAGCAGTCCTTTAGAGTTCAGTGAGCAGTTCTTC. This encodes CASSPLEFSEQFF.

Ten or more counts support this clonotype. This chain joins TRBV11-3 and TRBJ1-1, with D unclear. V was clipped by 2 bases and J by 7 bases, with 11 bases between them. Germline V gives CDR1 SGHNT, CDR2 YENEEA. The length of the CDR3 is 13 residues. CDR3 sequence (DNA): TGTGCCAGCAGCTTATGGGCATCTTATGAAGCTTTCTTT. As protein: CASSLWASYEAFF.

V and J are TRBV11-2 and TRBJ2-1; TRBD2 agrees at 11 bases. V trimming: 0 bases; J trimming: 4 bases; junction bases outside the gene matches: 11. The CDR3 totals 19 residues. In germline, CDR1 is SGHAT, CDR2 FQNNGV. CDR3 sequence: CASSLEWGPGTSGYNEQFF. The CDR3 DNA reads as TGTGCCAGCAGCTTAGAGTGGGGCCCCGGGACTAGCGGTTACAATGAGCAGTTCTTC.

This clonotype was seen ten or more times. The V call is TRBV4-1, the J call TRBJ1-1; weak D call: TRBD1 (5 bases). There are 13 residues in the CDR3. The V gene's germline CDR1 is MGHRA and CDR2 YSYEKL. Trimming cost V 4 bases and J 11 bases, with 17 bases left between them. The CDR3 DNA follows: TGCGCCAGCAGCCCCCGCGGGGGGGACTTCGCTTTCTTT. It codes for CASSPRGGDFAFF.

The table lists this clonotype with a count of one. V usage is TRBV15 and J usage is TRBJ2-5; D call uncertain. The CDR3 sequence is 15 residues long. Germline V gives CDR1 LNHNV, CDR2 YYDKDF (reference sequence). Trimming pared 0 bases from V and 2 bases from J, leaving 10 bases between. CDR3 sequence reads: CATSRDRSRQETQYF. The CDR3 region has the DNA TGTGCCACCAGCAGAGATCGGAGCCGTCAAGAGACCCAGTACTTC.

V usage is TRBV5-8 and J usage is TRBJ2-5, with D perhaps assigned TRBD1 or TRBD2 (5 bases each). Germline CDR1 reads SGHTS; CDR2 reads YDEGEE. The CDR3 covers 15 residues. V was clipped by 4 bases and J by 3 bases, with 16 bases between them. The DNA of the CDR3 is TGTGCCAGCAGCCCGGGTTGGGGACCAAAAGAGACCCAGTACTTC. Protein: CASSPGWGPKETQYF.

The chain uses TRBV9 and TRBJ2-5; TRBD2 aligns across 9 bases. CDR1 SGDLS and CDR2 YYNGEE come from the germline V gene. After removal of 0 bases from V and 3 bases from J, the junction contained 9 bases not matched to a gene. The CDR3 runs 17 residues. CDR3 nucleotides: TGTGCCAGCAGCGTAGCTCGGGAGCGGGAGGAAAAAGAGACCCAGTACTTC. It yields the protein CASSVAREREEKETQYF.